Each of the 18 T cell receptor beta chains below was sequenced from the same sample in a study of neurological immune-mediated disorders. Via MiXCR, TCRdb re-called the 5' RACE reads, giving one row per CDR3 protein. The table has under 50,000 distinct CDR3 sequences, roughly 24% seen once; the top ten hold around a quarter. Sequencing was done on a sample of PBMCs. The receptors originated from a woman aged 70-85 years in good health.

This CDR3 is CASSLSNRGPNNSPLHF. The CDR3 DNA reads as TGTGCCAGCAGTTTATCGAACAGGGGTCCAAATAATTCACCCCTCCACTTT. The V and J genes are TRBV27 and TRBJ1-6, with TRBD1 identical over 7 bases. Losses at the gene ends were 0 bases for V and 5 bases for J; bases not matched to a gene: 7. CDR1 MNHEY and CDR2 SMNVEV come from the germline V gene (reference sequence). This CDR3 has 17 residues.

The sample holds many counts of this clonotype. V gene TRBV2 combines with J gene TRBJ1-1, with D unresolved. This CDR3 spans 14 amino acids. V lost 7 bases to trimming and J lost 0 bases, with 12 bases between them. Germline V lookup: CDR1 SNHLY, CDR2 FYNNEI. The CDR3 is CASNLGILNTEAFF. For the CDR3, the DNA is TGTGCCAGCAATTTAGGGATATTGAACACTGAAGCTTTCTTT.

CDR3 protein: CASSLVGEAFF. In nucleotides, the CDR3 is TGTGCCAGCAGTTTAGTGGGAGAAGCTTTCTTT. The J gene is TRBJ1-1, the V gene TRBV12-3 or TRBV12-4; D unclear. The CDR3 contains 11 residues. The V gene lost 1 base and the J gene lost 8 bases, with 5 bases spanning the gap.

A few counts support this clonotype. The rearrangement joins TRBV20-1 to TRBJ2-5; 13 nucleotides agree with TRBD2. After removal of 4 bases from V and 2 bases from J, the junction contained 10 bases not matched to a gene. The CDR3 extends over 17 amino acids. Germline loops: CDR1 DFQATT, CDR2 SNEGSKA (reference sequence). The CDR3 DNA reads TGCAGTGCTACCGACCCGGGACTAGCGGGACTACAAGAGACCCAGTACTTC. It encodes CSATDPGLAGLQETQYF.

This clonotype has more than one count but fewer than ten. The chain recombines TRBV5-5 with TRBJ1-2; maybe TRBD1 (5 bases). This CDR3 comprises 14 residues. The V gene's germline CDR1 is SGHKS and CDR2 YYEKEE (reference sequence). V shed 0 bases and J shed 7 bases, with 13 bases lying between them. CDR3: CASSLGRGPFGYTF. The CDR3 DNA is TGTGCCAGCAGCTTGGGGAGGGGCCCCTTTGGCTACACCTTC.

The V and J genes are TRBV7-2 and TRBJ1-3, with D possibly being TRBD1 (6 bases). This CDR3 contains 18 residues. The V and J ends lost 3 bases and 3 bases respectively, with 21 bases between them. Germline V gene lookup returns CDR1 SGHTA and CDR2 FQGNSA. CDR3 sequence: CASSFNRERSAYGNTIYF. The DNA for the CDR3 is TGTGCCAGCAGCTTCAACAGGGAACGCAGCGCTTATGGAAACACCATATATTTT.

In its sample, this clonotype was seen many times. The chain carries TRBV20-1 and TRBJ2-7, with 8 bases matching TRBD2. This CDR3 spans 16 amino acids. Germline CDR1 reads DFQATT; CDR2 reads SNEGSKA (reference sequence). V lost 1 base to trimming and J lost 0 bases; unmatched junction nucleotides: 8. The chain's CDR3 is CSARALVSGNSYEQYF. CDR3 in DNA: TGCAGTGCTAGAGCCCTTGTTAGCGGGAACTCCTACGAGCAGTACTTC.

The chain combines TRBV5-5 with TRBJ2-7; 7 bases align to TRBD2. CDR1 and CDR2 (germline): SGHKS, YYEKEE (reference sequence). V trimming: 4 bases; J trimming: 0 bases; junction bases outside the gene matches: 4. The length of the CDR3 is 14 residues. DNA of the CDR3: TGTGCCAGCAGCCGCTCGGGGGGCTCCTACGAGCAGTACTTC. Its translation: CASSRSGGSYEQYF.

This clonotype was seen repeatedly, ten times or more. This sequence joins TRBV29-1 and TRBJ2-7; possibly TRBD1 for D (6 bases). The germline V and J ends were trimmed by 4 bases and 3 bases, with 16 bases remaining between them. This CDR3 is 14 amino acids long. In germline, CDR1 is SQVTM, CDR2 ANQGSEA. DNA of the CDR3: TGCAGCGTTGTTTCGGATGGCAGGGGCTACGAGCAGTACTTC. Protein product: CSVVSDGRGYEQYF.

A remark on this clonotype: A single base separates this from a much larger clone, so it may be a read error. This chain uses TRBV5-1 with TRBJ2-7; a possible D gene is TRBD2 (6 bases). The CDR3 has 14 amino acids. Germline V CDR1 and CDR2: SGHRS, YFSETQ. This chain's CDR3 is CSSSLRTGAYEQYF. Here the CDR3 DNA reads TGCTCCAGCAGCTTGCGGACGGGAGCCTACGAGCAGTACTTC.

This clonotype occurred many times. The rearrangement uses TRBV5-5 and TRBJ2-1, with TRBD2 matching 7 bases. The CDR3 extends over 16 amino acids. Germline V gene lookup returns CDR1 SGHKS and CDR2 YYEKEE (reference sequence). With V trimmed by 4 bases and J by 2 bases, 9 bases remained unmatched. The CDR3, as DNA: TGTGCCAGCAGCCCCTTCGGGGGGAGGGCCTACAATGAGCAGTTCTTC. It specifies CASSPFGGRAYNEQFF.

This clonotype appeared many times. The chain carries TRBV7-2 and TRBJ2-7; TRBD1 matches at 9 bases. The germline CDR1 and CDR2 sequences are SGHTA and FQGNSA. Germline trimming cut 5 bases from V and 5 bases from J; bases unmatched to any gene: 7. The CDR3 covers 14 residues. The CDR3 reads CASSQQGAIHEQYF. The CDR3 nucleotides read TGTGCCAGCAGCCAACAGGGGGCGATACACGAGCAGTACTTC.

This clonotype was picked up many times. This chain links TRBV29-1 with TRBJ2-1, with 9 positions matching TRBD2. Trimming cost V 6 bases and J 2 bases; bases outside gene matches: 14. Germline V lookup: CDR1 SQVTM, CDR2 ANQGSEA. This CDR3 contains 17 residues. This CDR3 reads CSVEGIAGVGTYNEQFF. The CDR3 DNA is TGCAGCGTCGAGGGGATAGCGGGAGTAGGAACCTACAATGAGCAGTTCTTC.

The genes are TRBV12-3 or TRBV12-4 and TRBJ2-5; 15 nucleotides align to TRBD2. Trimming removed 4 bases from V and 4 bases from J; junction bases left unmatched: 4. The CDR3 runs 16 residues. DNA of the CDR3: TGTGCCAGCAGTTCCAGGACTAGCGGGAGGGGAGAGACCCAGTACTTC. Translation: CASSSRTSGRGETQYF.

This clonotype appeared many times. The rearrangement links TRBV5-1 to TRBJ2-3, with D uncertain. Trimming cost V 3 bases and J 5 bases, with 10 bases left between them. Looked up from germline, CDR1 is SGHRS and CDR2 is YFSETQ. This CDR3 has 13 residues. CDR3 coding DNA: TGCGCCAGCAGCTCTCCGACTCTAGATACGCAGTATTTT. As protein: CASSSPTLDTQYF.

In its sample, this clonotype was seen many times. This chain's CDR3 is CASSSGQGLYEQYF. CDR3 sequence (DNA): TGTGCCAGCAGCTCCGGACAGGGGCTCTACGAGCAGTACTTC. The V gene is TRBV7-8, the J gene TRBJ2-7; TRBD1 aligns across 9 bases. This CDR3 region has 14 residues. CDR1 is SGHVS, CDR2 FQNEAQ, per germline. J lost 3 bases, V lost 4 bases, and 4 bases had no gene match.

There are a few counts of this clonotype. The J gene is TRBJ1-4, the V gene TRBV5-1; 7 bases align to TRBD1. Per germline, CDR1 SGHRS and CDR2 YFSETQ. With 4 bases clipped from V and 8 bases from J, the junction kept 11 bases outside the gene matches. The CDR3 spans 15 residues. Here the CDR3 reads CASSPWDSAKEKLFF. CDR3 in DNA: TGCGCCAGCAGCCCATGGGACAGTGCAAAAGAAAAACTGTTTTTT. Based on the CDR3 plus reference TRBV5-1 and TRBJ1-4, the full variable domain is KAGVTQTPRYLIKTRGQQVTLSCSPISGHRSVSWYQQTPGQGLQFLFEYFSETQRNKGNFPGRFSGRQFSNSRSEMNVSTLELGDSALYLCASSPWDSAKEKLFFGSGTQLSVL.

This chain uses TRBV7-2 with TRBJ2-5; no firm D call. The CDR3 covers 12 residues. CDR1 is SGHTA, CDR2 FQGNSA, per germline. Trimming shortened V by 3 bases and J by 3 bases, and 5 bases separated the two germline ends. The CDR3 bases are TGTGCCAGCAGCTTGTCAGAAGAGACCCAGTACTTC. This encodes CASSLSEETQYF.